The 25 T cell receptor beta chains below were found in one sample sequenced in a study of T cells in Graves' hyperthyroidism and ophthalmopathy. TCR beta CDR3 sequences were amplified from RNA transcripts. The HTBI primer set drove a first-round RT-PCR of the TCR CDR3. TCRdb reprocessed the multiplex PCR reads via MiXCR and lists one record per CDR3 protein. Among about 400,000 distinct CDR3 sequences listed, roughly 15% were seen once. Input material: blood. The receptors originated from an older woman with Graves' ophthalmopathy.

This clonotype was counted a few times. One end of the junction varies from germline; a read error may be responsible. The chain uses TRBV20-1 and TRBJ2-1, with 13 bases aligning to TRBD2. This CDR3 spans 16 amino acids. The V gene's germline CDR1 is DFQATT and CDR2 SNEGSKA (reference sequence). The CDR3 spells CNARGPGLAGNNEQFF. CDR3 DNA: TGCAATGCTAGAGGCCCGGGACTAGCGGGGAACAATGAGCAGTTCTTC.

The chain links TRBV3-1 to TRBJ1-5; maybe TRBD1 (5 bases). V was shortened by 0 bases and J by 9 bases, with 9 bases between the two germline ends. The length of the CDR3 is 13 residues. Germline CDR1 is LGHDT and CDR2 is YNNKEL (reference sequence). The CDR3 DNA follows: TGTGCCAGCAGCCAAGATACGGGGGGGCCCCAGCATTTT. It yields the protein CASSQDTGGPQHF.

This clonotype was seen only a few times. CDR3 coding DNA: TGTGCCAGCAGCCCCACTAGGGACGGGGAGCTGTTTTTT. It specifies CASSPTRDGELFF. The chain employs TRBV7-9 and TRBJ2-2, with D possibly TRBD2 on 5 matching bases. CDR1 SEHNR and CDR2 FQNEAQ come from the germline V gene (reference sequence). Trimming left V 5 bases short and J 7 bases short, with 11 bases between. This CDR3 is 13 amino acids long.

In this sample, this clonotype turned up many times. This sequence joins TRBV7-2 and TRBJ1-1; D is unclear. Per the germline V gene, CDR1 is SGHTA and CDR2 is FQGNSA. The CDR3 is made up of 13 amino acids. V gave up 1 base and J gave up 5 bases, with 8 bases separating them. The CDR3 loop is CASSLVDGTEAFF. The CDR3 bases are TGTGCCAGCAGCTTAGTTGACGGGACTGAAGCTTTCTTT. The full variable domain, completed using reference TRBV7-2 and TRBJ1-1, is GAGVSQSPSNKVTEKGKDVELRCDPISGHTALYWYRQSLGQGLEFLIYFQGNSAPDKSGLPSDRFSAERTGGSVSTLTIQRTQQEDSAVYLCASSLVDGTEAFFGQGTRLTVV.

This chain uses TRBV5-6 with TRBJ2-7, with TRBD2 identical over 10 bases. The CDR3 contains 15 residues. With 2 bases clipped from V and 7 bases from J, the junction kept 9 bases outside the gene matches. Germline loops: CDR1 SGHDT, CDR2 YYEEEE. DNA of the CDR3: TGTGCCAGCAGCTTCAGGGCTAGCGGGAGTTTGGAGCAGTACTTC. Encoded protein: CASSFRASGSLEQYF.

The chain links TRBV29-1 to TRBJ1-1; 9 bases align to TRBD1. This CDR3 region has 13 residues. J gave up 2 bases and V 7 bases, and 5 bases lay outside the gene matches. CDR1 is SQVTM and CDR2 is ANQGSEA in the germline V gene. The CDR3 loop is CSGRQGGNTEAFF. CDR3 DNA: TGCAGCGGCCGACAGGGGGGCAACACTGAAGCTTTCTTT.

The chain combines TRBV12-3 or TRBV12-4 with TRBJ1-4; weak D call: TRBD1 (5 bases). Trimming left V 6 bases short and J 4 bases short, with 15 bases between. The CDR3 length is 15 residues. CDR3 residues: CASRQPGQLNEKLFF. The CDR3 nucleotides are TGTGCCAGCAGGCAACCGGGGCAACTTAATGAAAAACTGTTTTTT.

In its sample, this clonotype was seen a few times. This rearrangement joins TRBV13 to TRBJ2-7; D tentatively fits TRBD1 or TRBD2 (5 bases each). Trimming removed 5 bases at V and 1 base at J, with 12 bases between. This CDR3 is built from 14 residues. Germline CDR1 PRHDT, CDR2 FYEKMQ (reference sequence). The CDR3 here is CASSPDGASYEQYF. DNA for the CDR3: TGTGCCAGCAGCCCCGACGGGGCATCCTACGAGCAGTACTTC.

A few counts support this clonotype. The V call is TRBV18, the J call TRBJ2-7; 8 nucleotides match TRBD1. Germline lookup yields CDR1 KGHSH and CDR2 LQKENI. This CDR3 has 15 residues. The V and J ends lost 0 bases and 4 bases, in that order; junction bases with no gene match: 5. The CDR3 DNA reads as TGTGCCAGCTCACCACCCCAGGGGGCGACGTACGAGCAGTACTTC. It encodes CASSPPQGATYEQYF.

V usage is TRBV2 and J usage is TRBJ1-3; D is undetermined. Trimming took off 4 bases at V and 0 bases at J, with 4 bases between the two ends. From germline, CDR1 is SNHLY and CDR2 FYNNEI. The CDR3 spans 13 residues. CDR3 in amino acids: CASSVGSGNTIYF. The CDR3 DNA sequence: TGTGCCAGCAGTGTTGGCTCTGGAAACACCATATATTTT.

The V call is TRBV28, the J call TRBJ2-7; TRBD2 matches 8 bases. The J segment lost 3 bases and the V segment lost 8 bases, leaving 6 bases of the junction unmatched. CDR1 is MDHEN and CDR2 is SYDVKM in the germline V gene. CDR3 length: 13 residues. As DNA, the CDR3 is TGTGCCAGCCGGGGGACTAGAGGCTACGAGCAGTACTTC. Translated, it gives CASRGTRGYEQYF.

This clonotype was counted at least ten times. The chain joins TRBV2 to TRBJ2-5; 7 positions agree with TRBD2. The V gene end was trimmed by 4 bases and the J gene end by 5 bases; junction bases not matched to a gene: 10. CDR1 is SNHLY, CDR2 FYNNEI, per germline. There are 15 residues in the CDR3. The CDR3: CASSVTSGNSETQYF. The CDR3 region has the DNA TGTGCCAGCAGTGTAACCAGCGGGAATAGCGAGACCCAGTACTTC. The full variable domain, rest sourced from reference TRBV2 and TRBJ2-5, is EPEVTQTPSHQVTQMGQEVILRCVPISNHLYFYWYRQILGQKVEFLVSFYNNEISEKSEIFDDQFSVERPDGSNFTLKIRSTKLEDSAMYFCASSVTSGNSETQYFGPGTRLLVL.

This clonotype was recorded many times. This chain links TRBV10-3 with TRBJ2-3; possible D gene TRBD2, 5 bases. Looked up from germline, CDR1 is ENHRY and CDR2 is SYGVKD. V shed 8 bases and J shed 1 base, with 16 bases lying between them. This CDR3 contains 15 residues. CDR3 region: CAISQSLGRTDTQYF. The CDR3 DNA reads as TGTGCCATCTCCCAATCACTAGGACGCACAGATACGCAGTATTTT.

This clonotype was recorded many times. The genes are TRBV18 and TRBJ2-5, with D possibly being TRBD2 (5 bases). CDR1 is KGHSH, CDR2 LQKENI, per germline. The CDR3 length is 15 residues. V was cut by 3 bases and J by 4 bases, with 15 bases left in between. The CDR3 DNA is TGTGCCAGCTCACCTCGACTGGCCCGGGGAGAGACCCAGTACTTC. Translation gives CASSPRLARGETQYF.

This clonotype came up many times. The V gene is TRBV28, the J gene TRBJ1-2; 7 nucleotides match TRBD1. The CDR3 sequence is 12 residues long. Germline CDR1 is MDHEN and CDR2 is SYDVKM. The V gene end was trimmed by 7 bases and the J gene end by 3 bases; junction bases not matched to a gene: 2. The CDR3 reads CASKGADYGYTF. CDR3 sequence (DNA): TGTGCCAGCAAGGGGGCAGACTATGGCTACACCTTC.

Ten or more counts support this clonotype. CDR3 DNA sequence: TGCAGTGCTAGAGCATCCCAAGGTGGAGCGGGAGCCTACGAGCAGTACTTC. This translates into CSARASQGGAGAYEQYF. The chain recombines TRBV20-1 with TRBJ2-7, with 8 nucleotides matching TRBD2. Germline CDR1 reads DFQATT; CDR2 reads SNEGSKA (reference sequence). Trimming removed 1 base from V and 2 bases from J; junction bases left unmatched: 13. The CDR3 totals 17 residues.

The sample holds a few counts of this clonotype. The J gene is TRBJ2-7, the V gene TRBV7-9; 13 bases map to TRBD2. The CDR3 runs to 15 residues. V shed 1 base and J 6 bases; nucleotides not matched to a gene: 3. Germline CDR1 and CDR2: SEHNR and FQNEAQ (reference sequence). In DNA form, the CDR3 reads TGTGCCAGCAGCTTAGAGGGACTAGCGGGAAGCGAGCAGTACTTC. Its protein is CASSLEGLAGSEQYF.

The sample holds a few counts of this clonotype. The genes are TRBV28 and TRBJ1-4; the match to TRBD1 covers 7 bases. CDR1 MDHEN and CDR2 SYDVKM come from the germline V gene. The CDR3 is 17 residues long. V lost 5 bases, J lost 4 bases, and 13 bases stayed unmatched. The CDR3 sequence: CASSSRQGPDFNEKLFF. CDR3 coding DNA: TGTGCCAGCAGTAGCCGACAGGGTCCGGACTTTAATGAAAAACTGTTTTTT.

This clonotype was seen ten or more times. The chain uses TRBV12-3 or TRBV12-4 and TRBJ1-2, with TRBD1 matching 12 bases. CDR3 length: 15 amino acids. Trimming cost V 8 bases and J 8 bases; bases outside gene matches: 12. CDR3 loop: CASSLPGQGARGYTF. The CDR3 coding sequence is TGTGCCAGCTCACTCCCGGGACAGGGGGCAAGAGGCTACACCTTC.

This clonotype has a handful of counts. The V and J genes are TRBV10-3 and TRBJ2-7; D is perhaps TRBD1 or TRBD2 (5 bases each). Germline V lookup: CDR1 ENHRY, CDR2 SYGVKD. Trimming took off 7 bases at V and 0 bases at J, with 13 bases between the two ends. This CDR3 has 14 residues. The CDR3 DNA reads TGTGCCATCAAGAGGGACCGAGCCTCCTACGAGCAGTACTTC. Protein sequence: CAIKRDRASYEQYF.

The CDR3 is CASSLRGPAKNIQYF. DNA of the CDR3: TGTGCCAGCAGCTTGAGGGGGCCCGCCAAAAACATTCAGTACTTC. V gene TRBV13 combines with J gene TRBJ2-4; 7 bases fit TRBD1. The CDR3 sequence is 15 residues long. Per the germline V gene, CDR1 is PRHDT and CDR2 is FYEKMQ (reference sequence). Losses at the gene ends were 3 bases for V and 1 base for J; bases not matched to a gene: 3.

In its sample, this clonotype was seen a few times. The chain uses TRBV6-6 and TRBJ2-1, with 12 bases fitting TRBD2. J gave up 1 base and V 2 bases, and 0 bases lay outside the gene matches. The CDR3 is 16 residues long. CDR1 and CDR2 (germline): MNHNY, SVGAGI (reference sequence). CDR3 DNA sequence: TGTGCCAGCAGTTACACTAGCGGGGGGTCCTACAATGAGCAGTTCTTC. Protein product: CASSYTSGGSYNEQFF.

This clonotype has a count of ten or more. V is TRBV7-2 and J is TRBJ2-5, with D possibly TRBD1 on 6 matching bases. The V end was cut by 6 bases, the J end by 2 bases, with 10 bases between. This CDR3 contains 13 residues. CDR1 is SGHTA, CDR2 FQGNSA, per germline. CDR3 DNA: TGTGCCAGCAGTAGACAGGCTCAAGAGACCCAGTACTTC. Translation: CASSRQAQETQYF.

This clonotype was observed at least ten times. This rearrangement joins TRBV20-1 to TRBJ2-7, with 9 nucleotides matching TRBD2. The CDR3 contains 14 residues. CDR1 is DFQATT, CDR2 SNEGSKA, per germline (reference sequence). V was pared by 6 bases and J by 3 bases, with 9 bases of the junction left unmatched. The CDR3 here is CSAPGVAGDYEQYF. CDR3 DNA: TGCAGTGCCCCCGGGGTAGCGGGGGACTACGAGCAGTACTTC.

In its sample, this clonotype was seen many times. In DNA form, the CDR3 reads TGCAGTGCTAGTGCCCTCGGCGGGAGCGACTACGAGCAGTACTTC. Translating it yields CSASALGGSDYEQYF. The chain is built from TRBV20-1 and TRBJ2-7, with 7 bases lining up with TRBD2. V shed 3 bases and J 3 bases; nucleotides not matched to a gene: 11. This CDR3 contains 15 residues. Germline V lookup: CDR1 DFQATT, CDR2 SNEGSKA (reference sequence).